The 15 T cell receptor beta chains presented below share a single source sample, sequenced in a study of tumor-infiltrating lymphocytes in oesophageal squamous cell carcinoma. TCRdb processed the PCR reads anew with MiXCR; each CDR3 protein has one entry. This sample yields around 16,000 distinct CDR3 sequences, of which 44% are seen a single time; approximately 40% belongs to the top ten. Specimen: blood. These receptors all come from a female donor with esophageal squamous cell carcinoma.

The CDR3 loop is CASSKTETNRNEQFF. The CDR3 DNA reads TGTGCCAGCAGCAAGACAGAAACTAATAGGAATGAGCAGTTCTTC. The chain couples TRBV7-9 to TRBJ2-1; tentatively, D is TRBD1 (5 bases). The CDR3 extends over 15 amino acids. The ends were cut back, 5 bases at V and 7 bases at J, with 18 bases in the middle. Germline V gene lookup returns CDR1 SEHNR and CDR2 FQNEAQ (reference sequence).

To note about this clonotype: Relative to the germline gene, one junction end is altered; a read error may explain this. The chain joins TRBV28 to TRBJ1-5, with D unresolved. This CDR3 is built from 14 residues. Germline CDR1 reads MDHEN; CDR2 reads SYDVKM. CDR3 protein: CASSLLTGNRPQHF. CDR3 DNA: TGTGCCAGCAGTTTACTGACGGGTAATCGGCCCCAGCATTTT. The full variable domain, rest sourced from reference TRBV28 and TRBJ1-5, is DVKVTQSSRYLVKRTGEKVFLECVQDMDHENMFWYRQDPGLGLRLIYFSYDVKMKEKGDIPEGYSVSREKKERFSLILESASTNQTSMYLCASSLLTGNRPQHFGDGTRLSIL.

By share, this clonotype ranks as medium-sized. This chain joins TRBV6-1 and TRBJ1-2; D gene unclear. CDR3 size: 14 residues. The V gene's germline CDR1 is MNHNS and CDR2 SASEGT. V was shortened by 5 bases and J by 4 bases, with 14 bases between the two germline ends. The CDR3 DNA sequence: TGTGCCAGCAGTCCCACTCACCAATCCTATGGCTACACCTTC. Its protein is CASSPTHQSYGYTF.

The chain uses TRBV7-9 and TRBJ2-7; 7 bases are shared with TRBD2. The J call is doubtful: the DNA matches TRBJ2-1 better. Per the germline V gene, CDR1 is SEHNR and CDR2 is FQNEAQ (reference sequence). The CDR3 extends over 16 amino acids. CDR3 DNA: TGTGCCAGCAGCTTAGCGCGGAGCGGGACGTACAATGAGCAGTTCTTC. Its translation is CASSLARSGTYNEQFF.

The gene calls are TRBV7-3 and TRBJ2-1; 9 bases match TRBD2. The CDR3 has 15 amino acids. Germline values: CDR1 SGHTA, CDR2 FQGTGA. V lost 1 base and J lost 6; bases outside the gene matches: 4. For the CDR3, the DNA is TGTGCCAGCAGCTTAAGGGGACTAGCCTCCAATGAGCAGTTCTTC. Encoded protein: CASSLRGLASNEQFF.

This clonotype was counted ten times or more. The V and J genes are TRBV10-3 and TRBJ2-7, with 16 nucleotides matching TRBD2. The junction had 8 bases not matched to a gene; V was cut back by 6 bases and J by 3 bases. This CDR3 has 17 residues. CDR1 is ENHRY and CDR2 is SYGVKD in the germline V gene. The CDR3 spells CAIRSGTSGRVYYEQYF. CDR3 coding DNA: TGTGCCATCAGGTCTGGGACTAGCGGGAGGGTCTACTACGAGCAGTACTTC.

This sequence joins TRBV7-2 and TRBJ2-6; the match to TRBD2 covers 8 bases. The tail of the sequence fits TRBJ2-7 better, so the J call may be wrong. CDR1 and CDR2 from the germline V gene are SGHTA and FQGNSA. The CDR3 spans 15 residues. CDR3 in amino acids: CASSPFGGGPYEQYF. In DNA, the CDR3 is TGTGCCAGCAGCCCCTTCGGGGGGGGGCCGTATGAGCAGTACTTC.

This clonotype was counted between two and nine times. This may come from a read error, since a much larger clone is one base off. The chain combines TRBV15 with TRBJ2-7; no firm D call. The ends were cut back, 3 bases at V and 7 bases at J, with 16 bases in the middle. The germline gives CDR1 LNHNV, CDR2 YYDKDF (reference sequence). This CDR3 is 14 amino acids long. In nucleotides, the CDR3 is TGTGCCACCAGCAGTGGGAACATAGGGCATGAGCAGTACTTC. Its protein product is CATSSGNIGHEQYF.

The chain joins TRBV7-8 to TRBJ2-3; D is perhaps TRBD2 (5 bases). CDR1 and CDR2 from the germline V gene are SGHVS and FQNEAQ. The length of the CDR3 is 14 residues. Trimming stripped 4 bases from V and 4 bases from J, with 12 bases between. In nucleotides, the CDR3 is TGTGCCAGCAGCTCACCTAGCTTGGCAGATACGCAGTATTTT. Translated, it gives CASSSPSLADTQYF.

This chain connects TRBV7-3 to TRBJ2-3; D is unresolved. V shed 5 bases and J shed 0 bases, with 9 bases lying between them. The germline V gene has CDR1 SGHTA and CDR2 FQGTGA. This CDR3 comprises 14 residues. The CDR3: CASSPGLSTDTQYF. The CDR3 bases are TGTGCCAGCAGCCCGGGCTTAAGCACAGATACGCAGTATTTT.

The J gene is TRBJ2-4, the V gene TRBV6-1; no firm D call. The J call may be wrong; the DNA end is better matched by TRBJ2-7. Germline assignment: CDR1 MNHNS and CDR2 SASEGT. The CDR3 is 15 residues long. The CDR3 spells CASSDGPGASYEQYF. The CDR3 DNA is TGTGCCAGCAGTGATGGGCCAGGAGCGTCCTACGAGCAGTACTTC.

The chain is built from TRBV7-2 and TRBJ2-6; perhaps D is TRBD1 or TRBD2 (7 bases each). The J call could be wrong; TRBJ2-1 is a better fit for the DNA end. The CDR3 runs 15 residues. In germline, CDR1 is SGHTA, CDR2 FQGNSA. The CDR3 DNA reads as TGTGCCAGCAGCTTAGTCTCCAGGGGGGGACACGAGCAGTTCTTC. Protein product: CASSLVSRGGHEQFF.

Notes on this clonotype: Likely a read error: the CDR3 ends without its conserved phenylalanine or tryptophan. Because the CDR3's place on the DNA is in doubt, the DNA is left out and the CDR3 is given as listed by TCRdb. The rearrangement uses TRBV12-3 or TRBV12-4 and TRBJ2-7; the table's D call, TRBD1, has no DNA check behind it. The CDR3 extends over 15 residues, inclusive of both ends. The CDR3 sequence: CASSWDGSYGYTFGS.

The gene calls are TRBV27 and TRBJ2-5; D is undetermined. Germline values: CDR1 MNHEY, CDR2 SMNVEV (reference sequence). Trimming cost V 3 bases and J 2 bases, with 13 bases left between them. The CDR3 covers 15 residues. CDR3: CASSLDPRSQETQYF. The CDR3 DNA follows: TGTGCCAGCAGTTTGGACCCTCGGAGTCAAGAGACCCAGTACTTC.

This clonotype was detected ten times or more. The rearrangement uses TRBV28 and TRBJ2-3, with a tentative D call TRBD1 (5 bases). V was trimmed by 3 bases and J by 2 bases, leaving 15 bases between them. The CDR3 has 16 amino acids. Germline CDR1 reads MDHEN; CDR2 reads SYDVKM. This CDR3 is CASSFDRGSITDTQYF. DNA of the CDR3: TGTGCCAGCAGTTTTGATAGGGGTTCCATCACAGATACGCAGTATTTT.